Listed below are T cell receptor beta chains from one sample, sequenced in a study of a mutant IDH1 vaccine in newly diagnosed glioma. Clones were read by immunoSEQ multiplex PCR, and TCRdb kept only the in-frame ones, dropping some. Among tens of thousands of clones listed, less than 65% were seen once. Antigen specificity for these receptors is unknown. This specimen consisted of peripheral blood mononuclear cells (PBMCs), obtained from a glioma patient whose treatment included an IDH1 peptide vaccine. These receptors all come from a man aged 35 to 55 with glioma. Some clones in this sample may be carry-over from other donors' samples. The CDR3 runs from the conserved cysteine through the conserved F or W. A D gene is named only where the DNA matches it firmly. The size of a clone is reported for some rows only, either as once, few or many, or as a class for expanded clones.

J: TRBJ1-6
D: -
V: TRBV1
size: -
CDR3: CTSSPRDSYNSPLHF
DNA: TGCACCAGCAGCCCCAGGGACTCCTATAATTCACCCCTCCACTTT

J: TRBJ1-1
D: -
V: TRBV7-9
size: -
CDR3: CASSLTENTEAFF
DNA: TGTGCCAGCAGCTTAACGGAGAACACTGAAGCTTTCTTT

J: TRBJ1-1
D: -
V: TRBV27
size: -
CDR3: CASRQGRTEAFF
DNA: TGTGCCAGCAGACAGGGAAGGACTGAAGCTTTCTTT

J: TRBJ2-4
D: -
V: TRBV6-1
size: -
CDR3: CASSDPLAKNIQYF
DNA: TGTGCCAGCAGTGACCCCCTGGCCAAAAACATTCAGTACTTC

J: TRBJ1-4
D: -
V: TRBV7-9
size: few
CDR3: CASSPRKTPGEKLFF
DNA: TGTGCCAGCAGCCCCCGAAAGACGCCAGGGGAAAAACTGTTTTTT

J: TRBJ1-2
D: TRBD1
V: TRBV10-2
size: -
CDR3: CASSEVRGQGARYGYTF
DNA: TGCGCCAGCAGTGAGGTCAGGGGACAGGGGGCTCGGTATGGCTACACCTTC

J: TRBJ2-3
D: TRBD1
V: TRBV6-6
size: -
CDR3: CAASAIRDRTDTQYF
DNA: TGTGCCGCCAGCGCAATTCGGGACAGGACAGATACGCAGTATTTT

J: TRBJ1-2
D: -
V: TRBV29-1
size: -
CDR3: CSVGGPPRGNYGYTF
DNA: TGCAGCGTTGGCGGCCCACCTAGAGGAAACTATGGCTACACCTTC

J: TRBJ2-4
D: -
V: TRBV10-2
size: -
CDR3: CASSLREAKNIQYF
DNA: TGCGCCAGCAGTTTACGGGAGGCCAAAAACATTCAGTACTTC

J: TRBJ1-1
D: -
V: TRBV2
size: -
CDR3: CASRSNGGSTEAFF
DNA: TGTGCCAGCAGGTCCAACGGGGGAAGCACTGAAGCTTTCTTT

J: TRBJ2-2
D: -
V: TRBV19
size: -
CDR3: CASTNRDTGELFF
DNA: TGTGCCAGTACGAACAGGGACACCGGGGAGCTGTTTTTT

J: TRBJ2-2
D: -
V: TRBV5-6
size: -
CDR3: CASSLDLGGDTGELFF
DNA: TGTGCCAGCAGCTTAGATTTAGGGGGGGACACCGGGGAGCTGTTTTTT

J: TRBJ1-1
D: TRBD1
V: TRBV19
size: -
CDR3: CASSSTGGAGAEAFF
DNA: TGTGCCAGTAGTTCTACAGGGGGCGCGGGCGCTGAAGCTTTCTTT

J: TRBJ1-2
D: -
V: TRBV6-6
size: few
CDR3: CASSYGQNYGYTF
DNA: TGTGCCAGCAGTTACGGGCAGAACTATGGCTACACCTTC

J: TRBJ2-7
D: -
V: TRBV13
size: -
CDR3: CASSSTNGFAYEQYF
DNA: TGTGCCAGCAGCTCCACAAATGGGTTTGCCTACGAGCAGTACTTC

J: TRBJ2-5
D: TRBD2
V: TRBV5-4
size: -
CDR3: CASSSGGLAVFQETQYF
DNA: TGTGCCAGCAGCTCGGGAGGGCTAGCGGTGTTCCAAGAGACCCAGTACTTC

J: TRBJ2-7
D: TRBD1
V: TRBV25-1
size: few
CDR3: CASSDWTGDYEQYF
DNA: TGTGCCAGCAGTGATTGGACAGGCGACTACGAGCAGTACTTC

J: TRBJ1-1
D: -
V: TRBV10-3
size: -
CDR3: CAISEGGARTEAFF
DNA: TGTGCCATCAGTGAGGGGGGCGCGCGGACTGAAGCTTTCTTT

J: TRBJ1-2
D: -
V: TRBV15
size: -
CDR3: CATSRDRGLGGYTF
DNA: TGTGCCACCAGCAGAGACAGGGGCCTCGGAGGCTACACCTTC

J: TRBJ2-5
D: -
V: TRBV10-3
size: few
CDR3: CAISEVSDETQYF
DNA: TGTGCCATCAGTGAGGTTTCAGATGAGACCCAGTACTTC

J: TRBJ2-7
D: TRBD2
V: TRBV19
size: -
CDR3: CASSILAGPYEQYF
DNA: TGTGCCAGTAGTATCCTAGCGGGGCCCTACGAGCAGTACTTC

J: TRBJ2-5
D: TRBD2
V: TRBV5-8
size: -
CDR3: CASSPGLAGVYQETQYF
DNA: TGTGCCAGCAGCCCGGGACTAGCGGGAGTATACCAAGAGACCCAGTACTTC

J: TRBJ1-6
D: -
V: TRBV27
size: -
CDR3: CASSLSGWGSPLHF
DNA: TGTGCCAGCAGTTTATCAGGCTGGGGTTCACCCCTCCACTTT

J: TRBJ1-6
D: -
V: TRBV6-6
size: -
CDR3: CASSYGTSGSPLHF
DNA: TGTGCCAGCAGTTACGGGACCTCTGGGTCACCCCTCCACTTT

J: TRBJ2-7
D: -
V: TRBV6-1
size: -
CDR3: CASSSGRSLSYEQYF
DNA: TGTGCCAGCAGTTCAGGGAGGTCTCTCTCCTACGAGCAGTACTTC

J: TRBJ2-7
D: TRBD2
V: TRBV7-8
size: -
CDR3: CASSLGLAGTEQYF
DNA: TGTGCCAGCAGCTTAGGACTAGCGGGGACCGAGCAGTACTTC

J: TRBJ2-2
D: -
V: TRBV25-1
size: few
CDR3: CASSEVRNTGELFF
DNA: TGTGCCAGCAGTGAAGTAAGAAACACCGGGGAGCTGTTTTTT

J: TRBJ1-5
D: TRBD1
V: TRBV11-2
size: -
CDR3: CASSRDRGAAQPQHF
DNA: TGTGCCAGCAGTCGTGACAGGGGGGCGGCGCAGCCCCAGCATTTT

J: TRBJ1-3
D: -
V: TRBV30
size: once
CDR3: CAWSVQVVGNTIYF
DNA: TGTGCCTGGAGTGTACAAGTGGTTGGAAACACCATATATTTT

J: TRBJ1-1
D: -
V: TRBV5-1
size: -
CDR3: CASSEGFENTEAFF
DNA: TGCGCCAGCAGCGAGGGGTTTGAGAACACTGAAGCTTTCTTT

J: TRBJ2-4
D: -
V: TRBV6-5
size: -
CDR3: CASGRDLAKNIQYF
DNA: TGTGCCAGCGGGCGGGACCTAGCCAAAAACATTCAGTACTTC

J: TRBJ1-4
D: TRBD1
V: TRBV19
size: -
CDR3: CASSHGRGPNEKLFF
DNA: TGTGCCAGTAGCCATGGCAGGGGGCCAAATGAAAAACTGTTTTTT

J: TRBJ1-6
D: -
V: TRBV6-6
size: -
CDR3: CASSPSAGYNSPLHF
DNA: TGTGCCAGCAGCCCCTCAGCCGGCTATAATTCACCCCTCCACTTT